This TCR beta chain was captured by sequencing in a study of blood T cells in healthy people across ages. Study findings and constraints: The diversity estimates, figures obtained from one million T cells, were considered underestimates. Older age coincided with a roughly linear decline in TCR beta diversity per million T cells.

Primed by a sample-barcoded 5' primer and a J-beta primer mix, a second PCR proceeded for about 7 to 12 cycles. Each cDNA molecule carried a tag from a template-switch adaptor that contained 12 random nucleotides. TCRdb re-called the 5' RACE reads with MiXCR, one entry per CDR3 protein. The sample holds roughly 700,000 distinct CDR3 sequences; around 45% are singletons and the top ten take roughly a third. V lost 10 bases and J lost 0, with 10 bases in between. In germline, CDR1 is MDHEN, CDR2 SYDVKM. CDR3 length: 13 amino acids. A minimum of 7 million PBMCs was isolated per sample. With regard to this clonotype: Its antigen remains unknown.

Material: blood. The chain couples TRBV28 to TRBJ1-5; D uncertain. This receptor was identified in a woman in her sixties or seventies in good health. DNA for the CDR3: TGTGCCACCGCAGGCTATAGCAATCAGCCCCAGCATTTT. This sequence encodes CATAGYSNQPQHF.